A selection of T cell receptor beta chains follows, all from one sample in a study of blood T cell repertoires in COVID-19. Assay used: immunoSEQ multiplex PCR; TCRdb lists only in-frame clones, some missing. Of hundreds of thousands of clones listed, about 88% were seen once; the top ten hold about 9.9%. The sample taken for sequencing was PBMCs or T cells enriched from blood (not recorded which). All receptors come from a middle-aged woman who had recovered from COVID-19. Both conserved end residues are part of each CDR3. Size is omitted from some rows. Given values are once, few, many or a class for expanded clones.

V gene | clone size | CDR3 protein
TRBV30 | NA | CAWSGLAGFSGANVLTF
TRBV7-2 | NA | CASSLAPATNEKLFF
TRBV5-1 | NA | CASSLEGIWATSPYEQYF
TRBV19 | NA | CASKERANRAYGYTF
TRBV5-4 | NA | CASSLQGYNSPLHF
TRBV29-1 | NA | CSVVPGQPNTEAFF
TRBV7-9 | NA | CASSYPSGTNTEAFF
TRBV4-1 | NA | CASSQEAGTGGQPQHF
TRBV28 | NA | CASSPRTGTRASYEQYF
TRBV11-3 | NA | CASSPRAQKTEAFF
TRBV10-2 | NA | CASTPGRGAYNEQFF
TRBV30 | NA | CAWSVLLLSGRAFYEQYF
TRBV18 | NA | CASSPLPPGQGFSPLHF
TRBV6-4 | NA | CASRDSSRANYGYTF
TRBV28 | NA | CASTSEEQYF
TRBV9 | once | CASSVGLAGGAYNEQFF
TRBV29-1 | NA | CASSGQGEEKLFF
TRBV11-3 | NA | CASSLGASGFTGELFF
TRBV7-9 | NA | CASSVAGGGTGELFF
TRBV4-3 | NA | CASSQDWDRGPWETIQYF
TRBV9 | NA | CASTQGAYNEQFF
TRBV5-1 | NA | CASSFQPGTNTGELFF
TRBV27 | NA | CASSWFDRGGNNSPLHF